These 3 T cell receptor beta chains were all obtained from the same sample, sequenced in a study of molecular identifiers for immune sequencing clone quantification. TCRdb fed the PCR reads into MiXCR, producing one record per CDR3 protein. This sample has more than 250,000 distinct CDR3 sequences, with over 20% found just once. The sample taken for sequencing was naive CD8+ T cells from blood, with Jurkat cell RNA spiked in. The subset was: FACS-sorted CD8+CD4-CCR7+CD45RA+ naive T cells. The receptors stem from a human donor in good health. Some libraries in this study had Jurkat cell RNA spiked in.

Turning to this clonotype: This could be a read error, since a much larger clone is one nucleotide away. As DNA, the CDR3 is TGTGCCAGCAGCCGACTAGCGGGAGAATACTACGAGCAGTACTTC. Amino acid sequence: CASSRLAGEYYEQYF. The rearrangement uses TRBV28 and TRBJ2-7; 12 bases are shared with TRBD2. The CDR3 sequence is 15 residues long. Germline CDR1 is MDHEN and CDR2 is SYDVKM. V lost 6 bases and J lost 3; bases outside the gene matches: 6.

The chain combines TRBV10-2 with TRBJ2-1; TRBD2 agrees at 9 bases. The germline CDR1 and CDR2 sequences are WSHSY and SAAADI. This CDR3 comprises 14 residues. Trimming at V came to 7 bases and at J to 7 bases, leaving 8 bases not matched to a gene. The CDR3 DNA sequence: TGCGCCAGCAACCCGGCGGGGGGGCGTAATGAGCAGTTCTTC. It codes for CASNPAGGRNEQFF.

The sample holds many counts of this clonotype. The V and J genes are TRBV19 and TRBJ2-5, with 7 bases fitting TRBD1. J gave up 2 bases and V 2 bases, and 2 bases lay outside the gene matches. The germline CDR1 and CDR2 sequences are LNHDA and SQIVND (reference sequence). This CDR3 has 14 amino acids. The CDR3 sequence is CASSIMGQQETQYF. The CDR3 DNA sequence: TGTGCCAGTAGTATAATGGGACAGCAAGAGACCCAGTACTTC.